Listed here are 20 T cell receptor beta chains from one sample, sequenced in a study of PD-L1 blockade in urothelial cancer. Method: immunoSEQ multiplex PCR; TCRdb's copy keeps in-frame clones and lacks some. The sample lists more than 95,000 clones, 75% to 90% seen once, with 1.5% to 2% in the top ten. Time point in this sample: peripheral blood 6 weeks after treatment start. The sequencing used PBMCs, collected around atezolizumab (anti-PD-L1) treatment. These TCRs come from a man in his sixties with urothelial cancer.

The gene calls are TRBV6-5 and TRBJ1-1; no definite D call. Germline V gene sequence: CDR1 MNHEY, CDR2 SVGAGI. CDR3 length: 11 residues. Between the trimmed V and J ends, which lost 4 bases and 8 bases, there was a span of 8 bases. The CDR3 here is CASSSVGEAFF. CDR3 sequence (DNA): TGTGCCAGCAGTTCCGTCGGGGAAGCTTTCTTT.

This chain connects TRBV27 to TRBJ2-7, with D tentatively TRBD2 (7 bases). CDR3 length equals 14 residues. Germline loops: CDR1 MNHEY, CDR2 SMNVEV (reference sequence). V was trimmed by 6 bases and J by 3 bases, leaving 15 bases between them. As DNA, the CDR3 is TGTGCCAGCAGCCCTGGGGGGGGCCTCTACGAGCAGTACTTC. This encodes CASSPGGGLYEQYF.

The V and J genes are TRBV29-1 and TRBJ2-5; 8 positions agree with TRBD1. This CDR3 spans 13 amino acids. CDR1 is SQVTM, CDR2 ANQGSEA, per germline. CDR3 sequence: CSVDREGQETQYF. CDR3 bases: TGCTCCGTGGACAGGGAAGGCCAAGAGACCCAGTACTTC.

V gene TRBV11-2 combines with J gene TRBJ2-7; D possibly corresponds to TRBD1 (6 bases). In germline, CDR1 is SGHAT, CDR2 FQNNGV. Trimming shortened V by 5 bases and J by 2 bases, and 16 bases separated the two germline ends. The CDR3 is made up of 15 amino acids. The CDR3 DNA follows: TGTGCCAGCAGCATGGGACCCGGGACACCCTACGAGCAGTACTTC. Translation gives CASSMGPGTPYEQYF.

The gene calls are TRBV5-1 and TRBJ2-1, with TRBD2 matching 8 bases. CDR1 is SGHRS and CDR2 is YFSETQ in the germline V gene. The V segment lost 0 bases and the J segment 7 bases; nucleotides outside the gene matches: 6. The CDR3 spans 15 residues. Here the CDR3 reads CASSLEASGYNEQFF. The DNA of the CDR3 is TGCGCCAGCAGCTTGGAGGCTAGCGGGTATAATGAGCAGTTCTTC.

This clone occurred once. The chain joins TRBV5-6 to TRBJ2-5, with TRBD2 identical over 8 bases. The J segment lost 5 bases and the V segment lost 0 bases, leaving 6 bases of the junction unmatched. Germline CDR1 is SGHDT and CDR2 is YYEEEE. This CDR3 is 15 amino acids long. The DNA of the CDR3 is TGTGCCAGCAGCTTGGCGGGAGGGCCAGGGGAGACCCAGTACTTC. Its protein product is CASSLAGGPGETQYF.

The rearrangement links TRBV29-1 to TRBJ2-3; 10 bases agree with TRBD2. The V and J ends lost 3 bases and 5 bases, in that order; junction bases with no gene match: 5. Germline CDR1 is SQVTM and CDR2 is ANQGSEA. The CDR3 spans 14 residues. CDR3 sequence reads: CSVEASGGRDTQYF. The CDR3 DNA reads as TGCAGCGTTGAGGCTAGCGGGGGACGAGATACGCAGTATTTT.

The chain is built from TRBV4-1 and TRBJ2-7, with TRBD2 matching over 13 bases. The trim removed 4 bases at V and 4 bases at J, leaving 7 bases unmatched. This CDR3 comprises 16 residues. The germline V gene encodes CDR1 MGHRA and CDR2 YSYEKL. Here the CDR3 DNA reads TGCGCCAGCAGCCCCCACAAGACTAGCGGGAGGTACGAGCAGTACTTC. Encoded protein: CASSPHKTSGRYEQYF.

The sample holds a few counts of this clone. The rearrangement links TRBV15 to TRBJ2-5; D may be TRBD2 (8 bases). Per the germline V gene, CDR1 is LNHNV and CDR2 is YYDKDF (reference sequence). The germline V and J ends were trimmed by 4 bases and 6 bases, with 15 bases remaining between them. The CDR3 has 14 amino acids. This CDR3 is CATSNVAGQKTQYF. The CDR3 nucleotides read TGTGCCACCAGCAACGTAGCGGGACAGAAGACCCAGTACTTC.

The rearrangement uses TRBV4-2 and TRBJ2-1, with 11 nucleotides matching TRBD2. V was clipped by 1 base and J by 9 bases; unmatched bases: 5. Germline V CDR1 and CDR2: LGHNA, YNFKEQ. The CDR3 is 15 residues long. The CDR3 is CASSQATSGSTEQFF. The CDR3 nucleotides are TGTGCCAGCAGCCAAGCTACTAGCGGGAGTACTGAGCAGTTCTTC.

This clone was recorded only once. V usage is TRBV28 and J usage is TRBJ2-1, with 8 bases aligning to TRBD2. Germline lookup yields CDR1 MDHEN and CDR2 SYDVKM. V gave up 2 bases and J gave up 6 bases; unmatched junction bases: 3. This CDR3 is 14 amino acids long. CDR3 protein: CASSLPGGINEQFF. The CDR3 DNA sequence: TGTGCCAGCAGTTTACCGGGGGGGATCAATGAGCAGTTCTTC.

The J gene is TRBJ2-1, the V gene TRBV20-1; TRBD2 aligns across 14 bases. There are 11 residues in the CDR3. In germline, CDR1 is DFQATT, CDR2 SNEGSKA (reference sequence). DNA for the CDR3: TGCGGACTAGCGGGGGGCGGTGAGCAGTTCTTC. It yields the protein CGLAGGGEQFF.

In its sample, this clone was seen once. The chain combines TRBV10-3 with TRBJ2-7, with 7 bases fitting TRBD2. J was trimmed by 2 bases and V by 4 bases; bases with no gene match: 5. Germline V lookup: CDR1 ENHRY, CDR2 SYGVKD. The CDR3 is 14 amino acids. CDR3 sequence reads: CAISAGREPYEQYF. The CDR3 DNA reads TGTGCCATCAGTGCAGGGAGGGAACCCTACGAGCAGTACTTC.

The chain links TRBV2 to TRBJ2-2; 9 positions match TRBD1. This CDR3 has 14 amino acids. Germline lookup yields CDR1 SNHLY and CDR2 FYNNEI. The J segment lost 5 bases and the V segment lost 5 bases, leaving 3 bases of the junction unmatched. In nucleotides, the CDR3 is TGTGCCAGCAGTAGGACAGGGGAAACCGGGGAGCTGTTTTTT. The encoded protein is CASSRTGETGELFF.

This rearrangement joins TRBV23-1 to TRBJ2-7; 7 positions match TRBD1. TRBV23-1 is given ORF status, its function remaining uncertain. J was trimmed by 2 bases and V by 3 bases; bases with no gene match: 4. The CDR3 length is 14 residues. CDR3 region: CASSQGRGPYEQYF. The CDR3 DNA reads TGCGCCAGCAGTCAGGGAAGGGGGCCCTACGAGCAGTACTTC.

The chain couples TRBV15 to TRBJ1-4, with D unclear. The V gene's germline CDR1 is LNHNV and CDR2 YYDKDF (reference sequence). Between the trimmed V and J ends, which lost 0 bases and 6 bases, there was a span of 5 bases. There are 13 residues in the CDR3. The CDR3 sequence: CATSRDEDEKLFF. The CDR3 bases are TGTGCCACCAGCAGAGATGAGGATGAAAAACTGTTTTTT.

Here the CDR3 reads CASSLVGTLPYEQYF. The CDR3 nucleotides are TGCGCCAGCAGCTTGGTCGGGACTCTACCCTACGAGCAGTACTTC. J is TRBJ2-7 and V is TRBV5-1; maybe TRBD2 (6 bases). V was trimmed by 0 bases and J by 2 bases, leaving 12 bases between them. In germline, CDR1 is SGHRS, CDR2 YFSETQ. CDR3 size: 15 residues. The whole variable domain, remainder taken from reference TRBV5-1 and TRBJ2-7, is KAGVTQTPRYLIKTRGQQVTLSCSPISGHRSVSWYQQTPGQGLQFLFEYFSETQRNKGNFPGRFSGRQFSNSRSEMNVSTLELGDSALYLCASSLVGTLPYEQYFGPGTRLTVT.

This chain uses TRBV19 with TRBJ1-3; no clear D gene. V dropped 7 bases and J dropped 0 bases, with 19 bases sitting between them. CDR1 is LNHDA and CDR2 is SQIVND in the germline V gene (reference sequence). This CDR3 is built from 17 residues. The CDR3 coding sequence is TGTGCCAGTACCCCTATGGGCAGAAAGATCTCTGGAAACACCATATATTTT. It encodes CASTPMGRKISGNTIYF.

This chain connects TRBV18 to TRBJ2-5, with D perhaps matching TRBD1 (5 bases). With 3 bases removed from V and 4 bases from J, the gap between germline ends came to 6 bases. This CDR3 spans 12 amino acids. CDR1 and CDR2 (germline): KGHSH, LQKENI. This CDR3 reads CASSPQGETQYF. The CDR3 bases are TGTGCCAGCTCACCCCAGGGAGAGACCCAGTACTTC.

The chain links TRBV28 to TRBJ2-7; D possibly corresponds to TRBD2 (5 bases). The CDR3 length is 14 residues. Trimming took 7 bases from V and 0 from J, leaving 13 bases between them. Germline CDR1 MDHEN, CDR2 SYDVKM. CDR3 protein: CASTKSGSSYEQYF. CDR3 sequence (DNA): TGTGCCAGCACCAAATCGGGGTCCTCCTACGAGCAGTACTTC.